Here is one T cell receptor (beta chain) with its context. The target antigen is unknown. This CDR3 has 20 amino acids. V was pared by 1 base and J by 5 bases, with 14 bases of the junction left unmatched. CDR1 SGHTA and CDR2 FQGTGA come from the germline V gene. The data were taken from a study of vaccination effects on CD4 cells after COVID-19. Whole-study findings and limits: Few convalescent patients were studied, and early post-infection samples were lacking. By a late point after vaccination, infection- and vaccine-induced clones had shrunk markedly through clonal contraction.

TCRdb's copy holds only in-frame clones and misses some; the assay was immunoSEQ multiplex PCR. The data contain about 68,000 clones, 80% of them seen just once; the ten biggest clones take up 9% to 15%. With the ViraFEST assay, the study expanded antigen-specific CD4+ T cells using viral peptide pools, then sequenced them. A 10-day culture period preceded the isolation of CD4+ T cells. Recipients of the vaccine had no prior SARS-CoV-2 infection and negative nucleocapsid antibodies. Wells each received around 2.2 million PBMC, cultured with about 10 IU/ml IL-2 and roughly 9.4 ug/ml peptides. Days 3 and 7 were when half the medium was replaced with IL-2 medium.

The V call is TRBV7-3, the J call TRBJ2-1; TRBD2 agrees at 13 bases. This sequence was found in a human donor who received a COVID-19 vaccine. Sequencing was performed on CD4+ T cells from PBMCs cultured with SARS-CoV-2 spike peptides, taken before COVID-19 vaccination. CDR3 loop: CASSLKMGTSGVPAHNEQFF. The CDR3 bases are TGTGCCAGCAGCTTAAAGATGGGGACTAGCGGGGTTCCTGCTCACAATGAGCAGTTCTTC.